Listed here are 30 T cell receptor beta chains from one sample, sequenced in a study of PD-1 blockade in classical Hodgkin lymphoma. The time point denotes: cycle 4 day 1 (C4D1), after more than five weeks of nivolumab. Relapse was seen in all patients after autologous stem cell transplantation, and brentuximab vedotin exposure was variable. The assay was immunoSEQ multiplex PCR, and TCRdb's table has in-frame clones only and misses some. The sample comprises over 85,000 clones, about nine tenths of which are singletons, and approximately 3% rests with the top ten. The starting material was peripheral blood mononuclear cells (PBMCs), obtained before the fourth cycle of nivolumab. These TCRs come from a human donor with classical Hodgkin lymphoma.

The rearrangement joins TRBV7-8 to TRBJ1-2, with TRBD1 matching over 8 bases. The V gene end was trimmed by 1 base and the J gene end by 8 bases; junction bases not matched to a gene: 12. The germline V gene has CDR1 SGHVS and CDR2 FQNEAQ. The length of the CDR3 is 16 residues. The CDR3 reads CASSLGEETGVRGYTF. The CDR3 region has the DNA TGTGCCAGCAGCTTAGGTGAAGAGACAGGGGTAAGAGGCTACACCTTC.

The CDR3 sequence is CASRPGTNSYNEQFF. For the CDR3, the DNA is TGTGCCAGCAGACCCGGGACTAACTCCTACAATGAGCAGTTCTTC. The V gene is TRBV6-5, the J gene TRBJ2-1, with TRBD2 matching 7 bases. V was clipped by 6 bases and J by 0 bases; unmatched bases: 5. CDR1 MNHEY and CDR2 SVGAGI come from the germline V gene. This CDR3 comprises 15 residues.

This rearrangement joins TRBV6-5 to TRBJ1-2; the D gene is possibly TRBD1 (5 bases). V lost 6 bases and J lost 3, with 17 bases in between. The CDR3 has 15 amino acids. Germline assignment: CDR1 MNHEY and CDR2 SVGAGI. The CDR3 DNA reads as TGTGCCAGCAGCCCCCAGGGAGACCGGGACTATGGCTACACCTTC. It is translated as CASSPQGDRDYGYTF.

CDR3 in DNA: TGCAGTGCTAGAGCTAGAGAAAAACTGTTTTTT. It is translated as CSARAREKLFF. V usage is TRBV20-1 and J usage is TRBJ1-4; D is unclear. The CDR3 consists of 11 residues. V was cut by 1 base and J by 8 bases, with 5 bases left in between. Germline CDR1 reads DFQATT; CDR2 reads SNEGSKA (reference sequence).

The chain employs TRBV6-5 and TRBJ2-5, with 8 bases matching TRBD1. V lost 6 bases to trimming and J lost 6 bases; unmatched junction nucleotides: 9. CDR3 size: 14 residues. Germline CDR1 reads MNHEY; CDR2 reads SVGAGI. DNA for the CDR3: TGTGCCAGCAGCCGAGGCGGGACAGGACAGACCCAGTACTTC. This encodes CASSRGGTGQTQYF.

This sequence joins TRBV9 and TRBJ2-3, with 9 bases lining up with TRBD1. J was trimmed by 0 bases and V by 3 bases; bases with no gene match: 8. The germline V gene encodes CDR1 SGDLS and CDR2 YYNGEE. This CDR3 is 17 amino acids long. CDR3 bases: TGTGCCAGCAGCGACCGGGACAGGGCCCCTAGCACAGATACGCAGTATTTT. It translates to CASSDRDRAPSTDTQYF.

The chain links TRBV11-2 to TRBJ1-2, with 7 bases fitting TRBD1. Per germline, CDR1 SGHAT and CDR2 FQNNGV. This CDR3 contains 13 residues. Trimming removed 1 base from V and 7 bases from J; junction bases left unmatched: 3. DNA of the CDR3: TGTGCCAGCAGCTTAGCGGCAGGGGGTGGCTACACCTTC. It codes for CASSLAAGGGYTF.

V and J are TRBV11-3 and TRBJ2-3; the match to TRBD2 covers 7 bases. The junction had 6 bases not matched to a gene; V was cut back by 1 base and J by 2 bases. Germline values: CDR1 SGHNT, CDR2 YENEEA. This CDR3 is built from 16 residues. CDR3 protein: CASSLGASGHTDTQYF. The CDR3 DNA reads TGTGCCAGCAGCTTAGGAGCTAGCGGACACACAGATACGCAGTATTTT.

This clone showed up just once. The genes are TRBV4-3 and TRBJ1-3; 9 positions agree with TRBD1. V was clipped by 0 bases and J by 0 bases; unmatched bases: 12. Germline-derived CDR1 and CDR2 are LGHNA and YSLEER. There are 20 residues in the CDR3. The chain's CDR3 is CASSQDRNPGQGFSGNTIYF. CDR3 nucleotides: TGCGCCAGCAGCCAAGATAGGAACCCGGGACAGGGATTCTCTGGAAACACCATATATTTT.

This chain links TRBV2 with TRBJ2-5; 8 nucleotides align to TRBD2. The length of the CDR3 is 16 residues. The V segment lost 7 bases and the J segment 5 bases; nucleotides outside the gene matches: 15. The germline CDR1 and CDR2 sequences are SNHLY and FYNNEI. Here the CDR3 reads CASISGSGVSGETQYF. Here the CDR3 DNA reads TGTGCCAGCATTTCGGGTAGCGGGGTCTCCGGGGAGACCCAGTACTTC.

The chain couples TRBV7-2 to TRBJ1-2; D might be TRBD1 (6 bases). There are 14 residues in the CDR3. Germline values: CDR1 SGHTA, CDR2 FQGNSA. V gave up 1 base and J gave up 7 bases, with 13 bases separating them. The CDR3 DNA sequence: TGTGCCAGCAGCTTAGTCGAGGGGACACGTGGCTACACCTTC. It translates to CASSLVEGTRGYTF.

The CDR3 protein is CASSVAGTSGVYEQYF. CDR3 in DNA: TGTGCCAGCAGCGTAGCCGGGACTAGCGGGGTTTACGAGCAGTACTTC. V gene TRBV6-6 combines with J gene TRBJ2-7, with 13 nucleotides matching TRBD2. With 6 bases clipped from V and 4 bases from J, the junction kept 9 bases outside the gene matches. This CDR3 has 16 amino acids. The germline gives CDR1 MNHNY, CDR2 SVGAGI (reference sequence).

J is TRBJ2-7 and V is TRBV4-2; 7 bases line up with TRBD2. Germline CDR1 LGHNA, CDR2 YNFKEQ. J lost 3 bases, V lost 4 bases, and 6 bases had no gene match. The length of the CDR3 is 14 residues. CDR3 amino acids: CASSRGGSLYEQYF. CDR3 bases: TGTGCCAGCAGCCGGGGGGGTTCCCTCTACGAGCAGTACTTC.

This chain uses TRBV5-6 with TRBJ2-5; either TRBD1 or TRBD2 may supply D (6 bases each). Trimming stripped 0 bases from V and 7 bases from J, with 10 bases between. The germline V gene has CDR1 SGHDT and CDR2 YYEEEE. The length of the CDR3 is 13 residues. The CDR3 DNA reads as TGTGCCAGCAGCTTGGATCGGGGGCGGACCCAGTACTTC. Protein product: CASSLDRGRTQYF.

The chain couples TRBV19 to TRBJ2-3; D not certain. Trimming took off 1 base at V and 3 bases at J, with 8 bases between the two ends. CDR3 length: 14 amino acids. CDR1 and CDR2 from the germline V gene are LNHDA and SQIVND (reference sequence). The CDR3 DNA follows: TGTGCCAGTAGTATAGGCCCCCCGACAGATACGCAGTATTTT. Protein: CASSIGPPTDTQYF.

The chain links TRBV30 to TRBJ1-4; D gene unclear. Germline lookup yields CDR1 GTSNPN and CDR2 SVGIG (reference sequence). V dropped 3 bases and J dropped 10 bases, with 12 bases sitting between them. This CDR3 spans 12 amino acids. Written as DNA, the CDR3 is TGTGCCTGGAGCCCCGTAGTGGGAAAACTGTTTTTT. Protein sequence: CAWSPVVGKLFF.

This chain connects TRBV4-2 to TRBJ2-3, with D perhaps being TRBD1 or TRBD2 (5 bases each). Germline V CDR1 and CDR2: LGHNA, YNFKEQ. The CDR3 is made up of 11 amino acids. V dropped 8 bases and J dropped 10 bases, with 13 bases sitting between them. The CDR3 sequence is CASGDAWAQYF. CDR3 coding DNA: TGTGCCAGCGGGGACGCATGGGCGCAGTATTTT.

The genes are TRBV7-9 and TRBJ1-6, with 10 bases aligning to TRBD1. J was trimmed by 10 bases and V by 6 bases; bases with no gene match: 15. The germline V gene has CDR1 SEHNR and CDR2 FQNEAQ (reference sequence). The CDR3 covers 17 residues. The CDR3 is CASRSGTGAPEGSPLHF. The CDR3 DNA is TGTGCCAGCAGATCCGGGACAGGGGCACCAGAAGGCTCACCCCTCCACTTT.

V is TRBV21-1 and J is TRBJ2-3. TRBV21-1 is a pseudogene segment. The CDR3 length is 16 residues. The CDR3 DNA follows: TGTGCCAGCAGCAAAAGTTGTTCCTGGTCCCCAGATACGCAGTATTTT. Protein: CASSKSCSWSPDTQYF.

The chain has TRBV21-1 and TRBJ1-1. TRBV21-1 is designated a pseudogene. This CDR3 is built from 16 residues. The CDR3 sequence: CASSKGGLGRGTEAFF. The CDR3 DNA reads as TGTGCCAGCAGCAAAGGAGGGTTGGGAAGAGGGACTGAAGCTTTCTTT.

The chain combines TRBV7-9 with TRBJ2-1; a weak D match, TRBD1 (5 bases). Trimming stripped 5 bases from V and 5 bases from J, with 13 bases between. The CDR3 is made up of 14 amino acids. Germline V lookup: CDR1 SEHNR, CDR2 FQNEAQ (reference sequence). The CDR3 DNA follows: TGTGCCAGCAGCGCCCGGTGGGGCGACAATGAGCAGTTCTTC. As protein: CASSARWGDNEQFF.

The V call is TRBV7-9, the J call TRBJ1-3; unclear D gene. The CDR3 is made up of 14 amino acids. From germline, CDR1 is SEHNR and CDR2 FQNEAQ (reference sequence). V lost 0 bases and J 4 bases, leaving 7 bases between the germline ends. This CDR3 reads CASSLADRGNTIYF. CDR3 nucleotide sequence: TGTGCCAGCAGCTTAGCCGATAGAGGAAACACCATATATTTT.

The DNA of the CDR3 is TGTGCCAGCGACCGGGGGACAGTCAACACCGGGGAGCTGTTTTTT. Translated, it gives CASDRGTVNTGELFF. The chain has TRBV11-2 and TRBJ2-2, with TRBD1 as a possible D gene (7 bases). The length of the CDR3 is 15 residues. CDR1 is SGHAT and CDR2 is FQNNGV in the germline V gene. Trimming shortened V by 8 bases and J by 2 bases, and 15 bases separated the two germline ends.

The chain employs TRBV21-1 and TRBJ2-7; the tabulated D call, TRBD1, remains unverified against the DNA. TRBV21-1 is designated a pseudogene. This CDR3 is 14 amino acids long. The DNA for the CDR3 is TGTGCCAGCAGCAAGGAAAAAACAGGGGGCGAGCAGTACTTC. This gives the protein CASSKEKTGGEQYF.

J is TRBJ2-5 and V is TRBV5-1, with 7 nucleotides matching TRBD1. The CDR3 spans 14 residues. Germline-derived CDR1 and CDR2 are SGHRS and YFSETQ. J was trimmed by 2 bases and V by 2 bases; bases with no gene match: 3. The CDR3 here is CASSFGTAQETQYF. CDR3 in DNA: TGCGCCAGCAGCTTTGGGACAGCTCAAGAGACCCAGTACTTC.

The chain joins TRBV6-1 to TRBJ1-1; 9 bases match TRBD1. V lost 1 base and J lost 0; bases outside the gene matches: 3. Germline V CDR1 and CDR2: MNHNS, SASEGT. The length of the CDR3 is 16 residues. DNA for the CDR3: TGTGCCAGCAGTGAAGGGACAGGGGCGATGAACACTGAAGCTTTCTTT. This encodes CASSEGTGAMNTEAFF.

The chain recombines TRBV7-8 with TRBJ1-5; no reliable D call. The CDR3 covers 17 residues. V shed 2 bases and J shed 0 bases, with 14 bases lying between them. The germline CDR1 and CDR2 sequences are SGHVS and FQNEAQ. CDR3 sequence: CASSLWERVNSNQPQHF. CDR3 in DNA: TGTGCCAGCAGCTTATGGGAAAGGGTTAATAGCAATCAGCCCCAGCATTTT. The full variable domain, rest sourced from reference TRBV7-8 and TRBJ1-5, is GAGVSQSPRYKVAKRGQDVALRCDPISGHVSLFWYQQALGQGPEFLTYFQNEAQLDKSGLPSDRFFAERPEGSVSTLKIQRTQQEDSAVYLCASSLWERVNSNQPQHFGDGTRLSIL.

The rearrangement links TRBV28 to TRBJ2-5, with D unclear. The CDR3 runs 15 residues. Germline loops: CDR1 MDHEN, CDR2 SYDVKM. The V end was cut by 6 bases, the J end by 1 base, with 15 bases between. The chain's CDR3 is CASSQTLRPQETQYF. The CDR3 nucleotides read TGTGCCAGCAGCCAGACCCTTAGACCCCAAGAGACCCAGTACTTC.

The rearrangement joins TRBV7-9 to TRBJ2-2, with a tentative D call TRBD1 (6 bases). Trimming shortened V by 5 bases and J by 6 bases, and 16 bases separated the two germline ends. Germline V gives CDR1 SEHNR, CDR2 FQNEAQ (reference sequence). This CDR3 is 15 amino acids long. In nucleotides, the CDR3 is TGTGCCAGCAGCCTCCGCAGGGGTGACGCCGGGGAGCTGTTTTTT. Translation: CASSLRRGDAGELFF.

V usage is TRBV11-2 and J usage is TRBJ2-7, with a possible D match to TRBD2 (5 bases). V was trimmed by 0 bases and J by 3 bases, leaving 9 bases between them. This CDR3 has 14 residues. Per the germline V gene, CDR1 is SGHAT and CDR2 is FQNNGV. CDR3 loop: CASSLEGSGYEQYF. The DNA of the CDR3 is TGTGCCAGCAGCTTAGAAGGGAGCGGCTACGAGCAGTACTTC.